This T cell receptor (beta chain) was profiled in a study of blood T cell repertoires in COVID-19. The germline CDR1 and CDR2 sequences are MNHEY and SMNVEV (reference sequence). The V gene end was trimmed by 6 bases and the J gene end by 1 base; junction bases not matched to a gene: 5. The CDR3 loop spans 16 amino acids. As originally analysed: Reference gene primer amplification gave nucleated cell count estimates. Method: immunoSEQ multiplex PCR; TCRdb's copy keeps in-frame clones and lacks some. The DNA was the basis for D and trimming; V, J and clone size are from that table. The table lists about 480,000 clones, 85% to 90% of them singletons. Everyone who took part was roughly 18 to 95 years old, and they came from about two dozen US areas. Each recovered donor of Cohort 3 presented with two negative PCRs, clearance, or symptom resolution.

The J gene is TRBJ2-2, the V gene TRBV27; TRBD2 matches 10 bases. The sample consisted of PBMCs or T cells enriched from blood (not recorded which). The TCR comes from a woman aged 35 to 49 who had recovered from COVID-19. The CDR3 nucleotides read TGTGCCAGCAGGGAACTAGCGGGACTGAACACCGGGGAGCTGTTTTTT. Translated: CASRELAGLNTGELFF.